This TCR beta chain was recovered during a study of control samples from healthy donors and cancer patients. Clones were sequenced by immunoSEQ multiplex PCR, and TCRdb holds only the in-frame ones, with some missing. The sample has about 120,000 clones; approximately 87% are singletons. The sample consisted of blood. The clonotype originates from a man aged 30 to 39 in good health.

The CDR3 nucleotides are TGTGCCAGCAAGACAGGGGGAGGTGAGACCCAGTACTTC. It encodes CASKTGGGETQYF. The chain combines TRBV25-1 with TRBJ2-5; 9 positions match TRBD1. Germline values: CDR1 MGHDK, CDR2 SYGVNS. Trimming took 7 bases from V and 5 from J; bases not matched to a gene: 5. There are 13 residues in the CDR3.